This T cell receptor (beta chain) was identified during a study of blood T cells in healthy people across ages. Study findings and constraints: Greater diversity and more naive CD4+ cells were seen in long-lived donors than in aged donors. Lack of knowledge of donor CMV status possibly confounded expanded clonotype changes.

The table lists this clonotype with a few counts. Its antigen is still unknown. Primers used in a second PCR of roughly 6 to 11 cycles were a sample-barcoded 5' primer and a J-beta primer mix. In TCRdb, the 5' RACE reads were re-called with MiXCR into one record per CDR3 protein. The sample includes about 1.4 million distinct CDR3 sequences, roughly 60% of them seen just once. This CDR3 region has 16 residues. Germline CDR1 is WNHNN and CDR2 is SYGVQD (reference sequence). The V end was cut by 3 bases, the J end by 0 bases, with 14 bases between. Each sample yielded at least 6 million isolated PBMCs. A minimum of 5 micrograms of total RNA was extracted per sample.

The J gene is TRBJ1-1, the V gene TRBV10-1, with D tentatively TRBD1 (5 bases). This sequence originates from a man aged 18 to 30 in good health. Sequencing was carried out using blood. CDR3 in amino acids: CASSDFQGIMNTEAFF. In DNA form, the CDR3 reads TGCGCCAGCAGTGATTTTCAGGGAATCATGAACACTGAAGCTTTCTTT.